These 4 T cell receptor beta chains came from one sample sequenced in a study of immune characteristics of hereditary and idiopathic chronic pancreatitis. Profiled with immunoSEQ multiplex PCR; TCRdb holds only in-frame clones, not every one. The table has roughly 14,000 clones, 73% seen once. Total pancreatectomy with islet autotransplantation was the source of the chronic pancreatitis pancreas tissue. The sample taken for sequencing was pancreas tissue with hereditary chronic pancreatitis. These receptors came from a human donor with chronic pancreatitis.

This chain joins TRBV28 and TRBJ1-3; 8 bases are shared with TRBD1. CDR3 length: 13 amino acids. Germline CDR1 MDHEN, CDR2 SYDVKM. V trimming: 7 bases; J trimming: 2 bases; junction bases outside the gene matches: 1. CDR3 loop: CASKDRAGNTIYF. CDR3 in DNA: TGTGCCAGCAAGGACAGGGCTGGAAACACCATATATTTT.

This chain uses TRBV7-3 with TRBJ2-3; D remains ambiguous. The CDR3 sequence is 15 residues long. The germline CDR1 and CDR2 sequences are SGHTA and FQGTGA. Between the trimmed V and J ends, which lost 2 bases and 1 base, there was a span of 10 bases. CDR3 residues: CASSLELARTDTQYF. The CDR3 DNA sequence: TGTGCCAGCAGCTTAGAGCTGGCCCGCACAGATACGCAGTATTTT.

The chain employs TRBV28 and TRBJ2-2, with 13 bases matching TRBD2. From germline, CDR1 is MDHEN and CDR2 SYDVKM. The CDR3 is made up of 18 amino acids. Germline trimming cut 4 bases from V and 5 bases from J; bases unmatched to any gene: 10. As DNA, the CDR3 is TGTGCCAGCAGTTCAGGACTAGCGGGAGTGGGTTTAACCGGGGAGCTGTTTTTT. It translates to CASSSGLAGVGLTGELFF. Together with reference TRBV28 and TRBJ2-2, the CDR3 gives the full variable domain: DVKVTQSSRYLVKRTGEKVFLECVQDMDHENMFWYRQDPGLGLRLIYFSYDVKMKEKGDIPEGYSVSREKKERFSLILESASTNQTSMYLCASSSGLAGVGLTGELFFGEGSRLTVL.

The rearrangement links TRBV2 to TRBJ2-1, with TRBD2 matching 9 bases. Germline-derived CDR1 and CDR2 are SNHLY and FYNNEI. This CDR3 is 14 amino acids long. The junction had 13 bases not matched to a gene; V was cut back by 5 bases and J by 14 bases. CDR3 loop: CASSREDSASGKFF. The CDR3 DNA is TGTGCCAGCAGTCGAGAGGACAGCGCTAGCGGGAAGTTCTTC.